The 10 T cell receptor beta chains presented below share a single source sample, sequenced in a study of cytomegalovirus exposure and HLA in healthy donors. The PCR was carried out with 60 Vbeta primers and 13 Jbeta primers. Produced via immunoSEQ multiplex PCR; TCRdb's table is partial and in-frame only. The top ten clones hold approximately 4% of a sample with about 140,000 clones, around 76% of them seen once. The material sequenced was PBMCs. The receptors stem from a man aged 18 to 29 in good health and CMV-seronegative.

The J gene is TRBJ1-3, the V gene TRBV6-6, with D tentatively TRBD1 (5 bases). The CDR3 loop spans 16 amino acids. The germline V gene encodes CDR1 MNHNY and CDR2 SVGAGI (reference sequence). V lost 1 base and J 0 bases, leaving 10 bases between the germline ends. The CDR3 region is CASSYWGGNSGNTIYF. CDR3 DNA: TGTGCCAGCAGTTACTGGGGCGGCAACTCTGGAAACACCATATATTTT.

V gene TRBV19 combines with J gene TRBJ1-4, with 7 bases identical to TRBD1. Losses at the gene ends were 5 bases for V and 0 bases for J; bases not matched to a gene: 9. The CDR3 sequence is 17 residues long. CDR1 is LNHDA and CDR2 is SQIVND in the germline V gene (reference sequence). CDR3 sequence: CASSRGRGSPTNEKLFF. The DNA for the CDR3 is TGTGCCAGTAGTCGGGGCAGGGGGTCACCAACTAATGAAAAACTGTTTTTT.

The J gene is TRBJ2-5, the V gene TRBV11-1; TRBD1 matches 8 bases. The better agreement between TRBJ2-7 and the DNA end casts doubt on the J call. Looked up from germline, CDR1 is SGHAT and CDR2 is FQDESV (reference sequence). This CDR3 is built from 14 residues. The CDR3 DNA follows: TGTGCCAGCAGCCCCGGGACAGGATCCTACGAGCAGTACTTC. Residues: CASSPGTGSYEQYF.

CDR3 sequence reads: CASSAAGTGELFF. CDR3 DNA sequence: TGTGCCAGCAGCGCTGCGGGGACCGGGGAGCTGTTTTTT. This chain connects TRBV7-9 to TRBJ2-2; the D gene is possibly TRBD2 (6 bases). V lost 5 bases and J 5 bases, leaving 9 bases between the germline ends. The CDR3 is made up of 13 amino acids. The germline CDR1 and CDR2 sequences are SEHNR and FQNEAQ (reference sequence). Based on the CDR3 plus reference TRBV7-9 and TRBJ2-2, the full variable domain is DTGVSQNPRHKITKRGQNVTFRCDPISEHNRLYWYRQTLGQGPEFLTYFQNEAQLEKSRLLSDRFSAERPKGSFSTLEIQRTEQGDSAMYLCASSAAGTGELFFGEGSRLTVL.

The genes are TRBV7-2 and TRBJ2-7, with 7 bases lining up with TRBD1. With 0 bases clipped from V and 3 bases from J, the junction kept 2 bases outside the gene matches. Germline V gene sequence: CDR1 SGHTA, CDR2 FQGNSA. This CDR3 spans 14 amino acids. CDR3 bases: TGTGCCAGCAGCTTAGCTCAGGGGGACTACGAGCAGTACTTC. It specifies CASSLAQGDYEQYF.

The rearrangement uses TRBV6-1 and TRBJ2-2; TRBD2 agrees at 8 bases. Germline V lookup: CDR1 MNHNS, CDR2 SASEGT. The CDR3 has 18 amino acids. V trimming: 2 bases; J trimming: 2 bases; junction bases outside the gene matches: 10. CDR3: CASSELGSGGLNTGELFF. The CDR3 region has the DNA TGTGCCAGCAGTGAATTAGGGAGCGGGGGCTTAAACACCGGGGAGCTGTTTTTT.

This chain connects TRBV6-4 to TRBJ1-2; 8 bases match TRBD1. CDR1 MRHNA and CDR2 SNTAGT come from the germline V gene. The CDR3 consists of 14 residues. Germline trimming cut 5 bases from V and 3 bases from J; bases unmatched to any gene: 5. The chain's CDR3 is CASSSGTGDYGYTF. CDR3 sequence (DNA): TGTGCCAGCAGTTCCGGGACAGGAGACTATGGCTACACCTTC.

V is TRBV10-2 and J is TRBJ1-2, with TRBD1 matching 7 bases. CDR1 WSHSY and CDR2 SAAADI come from the germline V gene. This CDR3 has 14 residues. Trimming at V came to 2 bases and at J to 0 bases, leaving 0 bases not matched to a gene. CDR3 amino acids: CASSEQGANYGYTF. The CDR3 bases are TGCGCCAGCAGTGAGCAGGGGGCTAACTATGGCTACACCTTC.

This chain joins TRBV9 and TRBJ2-2; D is undetermined. V was pared by 3 bases and J by 1 base, with 4 bases between. The V gene's germline CDR1 is SGDLS and CDR2 YYNGEE. The CDR3 has 13 amino acids. CDR3 DNA: TGTGCCAGCAGCGCAGAGAACACCGGGGAGCTGTTTTTT. Translating it yields CASSAENTGELFF.

V gene TRBV5-1 combines with J gene TRBJ1-6; D is perhaps TRBD1 (5 bases). Deletions cut 3 bases from V and 7 bases from J, with 8 bases between. The CDR3 sequence is 13 residues long. Germline V gene lookup returns CDR1 SGHRS and CDR2 YFSETQ. CDR3 in amino acids: CASSSEGNSPLHF. CDR3 nucleotides: TGCGCCAGCAGCTCGGAGGGGAATTCACCCCTCCACTTT.